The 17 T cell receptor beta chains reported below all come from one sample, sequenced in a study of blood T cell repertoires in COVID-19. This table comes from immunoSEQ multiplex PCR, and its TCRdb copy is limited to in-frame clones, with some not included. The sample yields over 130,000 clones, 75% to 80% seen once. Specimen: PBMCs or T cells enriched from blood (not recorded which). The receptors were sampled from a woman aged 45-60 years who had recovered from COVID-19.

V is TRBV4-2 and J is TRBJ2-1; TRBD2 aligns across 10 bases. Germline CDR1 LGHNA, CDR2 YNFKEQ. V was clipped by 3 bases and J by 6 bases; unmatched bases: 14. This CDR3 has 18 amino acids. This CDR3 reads CASSHRKAVAGGPNEQFF. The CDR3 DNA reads TGTGCCAGCAGCCATAGGAAGGCCGTAGCGGGAGGCCCCAATGAGCAGTTCTTC.

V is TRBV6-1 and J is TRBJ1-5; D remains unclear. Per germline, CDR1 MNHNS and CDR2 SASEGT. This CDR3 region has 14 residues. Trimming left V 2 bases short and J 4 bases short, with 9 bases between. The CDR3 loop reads CASSELWENQPQHF. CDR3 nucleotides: TGTGCCAGCAGTGAATTATGGGAGAATCAGCCCCAGCATTTT.

The CDR3 protein is CASSFRGAGNTGELFF. The DNA of the CDR3 is TGTGCCAGCAGTTTTCGGGGGGCTGGGAACACCGGGGAGCTGTTTTTT. The chain combines TRBV28 with TRBJ2-2; TRBD2 might be the D (7 bases). V gave up 3 bases and J gave up 1 base, with 12 bases separating them. The CDR3 loop spans 16 amino acids. The germline CDR1 and CDR2 sequences are MDHEN and SYDVKM.

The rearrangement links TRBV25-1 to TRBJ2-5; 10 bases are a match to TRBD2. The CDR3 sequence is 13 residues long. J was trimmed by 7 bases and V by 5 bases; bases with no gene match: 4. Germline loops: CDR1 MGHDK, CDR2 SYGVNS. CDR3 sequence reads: CASSPSGRWTQYF. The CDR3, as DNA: TGTGCCAGCAGTCCTAGCGGGAGATGGACCCAGTACTTC.

The CDR3 here is CASSQDQGAGREQFF. The CDR3 nucleotides read TGTGCCAGCAGCCAAGATCAGGGAGCGGGACGGGAGCAGTTCTTC. J is TRBJ2-1 and V is TRBV3-1 (or the pseudogene TRBV3-2); TRBD2 aligns across 7 bases. The CDR3 has 15 amino acids. With 0 bases clipped from V and 10 bases from J, the junction kept 9 bases outside the gene matches. Germline-derived CDR1 and CDR2 are LGHDT and YNNKEL (reference sequence).

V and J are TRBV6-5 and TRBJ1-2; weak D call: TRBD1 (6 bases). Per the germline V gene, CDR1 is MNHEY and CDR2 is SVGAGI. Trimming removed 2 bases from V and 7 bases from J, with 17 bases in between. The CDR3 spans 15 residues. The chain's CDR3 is CASSYTLGGRSGYTF. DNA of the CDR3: TGTGCCAGCAGTTACACCTTGGGGGGGCGGAGTGGCTACACCTTC.

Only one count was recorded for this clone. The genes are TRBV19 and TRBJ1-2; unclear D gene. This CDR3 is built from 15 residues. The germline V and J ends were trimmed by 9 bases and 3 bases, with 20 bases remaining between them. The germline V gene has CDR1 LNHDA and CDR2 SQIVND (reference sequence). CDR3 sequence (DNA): TGTGCCAGCTGCTTGGGCGCCGGCAGTTACTATGGCTACACCTTC. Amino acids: CASCLGAGSYYGYTF.

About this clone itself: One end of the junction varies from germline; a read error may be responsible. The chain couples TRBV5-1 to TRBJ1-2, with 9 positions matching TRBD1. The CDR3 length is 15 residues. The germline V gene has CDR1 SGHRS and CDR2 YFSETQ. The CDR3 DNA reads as TGCGCCAGCAACTTACCGGGACAGGGTAACAATGGCTACACCTTC. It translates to CASNLPGQGNNGYTF.

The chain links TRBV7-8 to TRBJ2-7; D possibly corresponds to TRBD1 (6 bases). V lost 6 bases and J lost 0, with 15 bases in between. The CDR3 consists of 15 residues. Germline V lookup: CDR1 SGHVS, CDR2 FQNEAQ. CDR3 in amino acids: CASSPFRDTSYEQYF. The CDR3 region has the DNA TGTGCCAGCAGTCCATTCCGGGACACCTCCTACGAGCAGTACTTC. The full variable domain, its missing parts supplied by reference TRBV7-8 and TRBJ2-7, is GAGVSQSPRYKVAKRGQDVALRCDPISGHVSLFWYQQALGQGPEFLTYFQNEAQLDKSGLPSDRFFAERPEGSVSTLKIQRTQQEDSAVYLCASSPFRDTSYEQYFGPGTRLTVT.

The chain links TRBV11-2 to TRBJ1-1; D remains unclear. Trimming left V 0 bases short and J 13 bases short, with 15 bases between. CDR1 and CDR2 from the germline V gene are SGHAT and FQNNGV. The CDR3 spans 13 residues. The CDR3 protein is CASSLDRIDGFFF. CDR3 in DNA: TGTGCCAGCAGCTTAGACAGGATTGACGGTTTTTTCTTT.

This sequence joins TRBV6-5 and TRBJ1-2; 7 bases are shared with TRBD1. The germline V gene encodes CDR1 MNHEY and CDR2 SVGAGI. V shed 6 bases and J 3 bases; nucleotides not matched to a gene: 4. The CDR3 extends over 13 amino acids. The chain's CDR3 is CASSGQDDYGYTF. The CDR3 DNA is TGTGCCAGCAGCGGACAGGACGACTATGGCTACACCTTC.

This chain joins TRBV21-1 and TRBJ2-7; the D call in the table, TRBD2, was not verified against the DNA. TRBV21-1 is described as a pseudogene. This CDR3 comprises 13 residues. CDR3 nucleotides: TGTGCCAGCTTCAACGGGGGGCGCGGTGAGCAGTACTTC. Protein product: CASFNGGRGEQYF.

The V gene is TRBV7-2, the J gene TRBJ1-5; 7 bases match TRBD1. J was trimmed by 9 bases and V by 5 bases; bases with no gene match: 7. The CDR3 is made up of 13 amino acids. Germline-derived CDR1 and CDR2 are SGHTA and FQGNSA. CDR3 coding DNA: TGTGCCAGCAGCACAGGGGATCTACGGCCCCAGCATTTT. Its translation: CASSTGDLRPQHF.

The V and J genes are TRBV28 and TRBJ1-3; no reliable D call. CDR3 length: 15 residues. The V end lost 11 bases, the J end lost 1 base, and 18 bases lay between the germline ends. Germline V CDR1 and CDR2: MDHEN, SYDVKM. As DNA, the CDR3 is TGTGCCGCAGCAATTGACGGGAAATCTGGAAACACCATATATTTT. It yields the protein CAAAIDGKSGNTIYF.

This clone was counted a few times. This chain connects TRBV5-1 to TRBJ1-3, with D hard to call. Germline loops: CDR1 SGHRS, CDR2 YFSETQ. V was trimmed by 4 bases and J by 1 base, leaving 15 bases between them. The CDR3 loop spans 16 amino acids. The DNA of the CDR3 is TGCGCCAGCAGCCTATTGAGCCCTAAGTCTGGAAACACCATATATTTT. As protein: CASSLLSPKSGNTIYF. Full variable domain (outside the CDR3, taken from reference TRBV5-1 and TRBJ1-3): KAGVTQTPRYLIKTRGQQVTLSCSPISGHRSVSWYQQTPGQGLQFLFEYFSETQRNKGNFPGRFSGRQFSNSRSEMNVSTLELGDSALYLCASSLLSPKSGNTIYFGEGSWLTVV.

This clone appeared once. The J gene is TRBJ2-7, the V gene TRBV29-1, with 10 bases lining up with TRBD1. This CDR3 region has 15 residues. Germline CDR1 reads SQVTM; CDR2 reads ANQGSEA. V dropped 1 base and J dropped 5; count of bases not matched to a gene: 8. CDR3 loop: CSVEVPRQGANEQYF. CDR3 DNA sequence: TGCAGCGTTGAAGTTCCGCGACAGGGGGCCAACGAGCAGTACTTC.

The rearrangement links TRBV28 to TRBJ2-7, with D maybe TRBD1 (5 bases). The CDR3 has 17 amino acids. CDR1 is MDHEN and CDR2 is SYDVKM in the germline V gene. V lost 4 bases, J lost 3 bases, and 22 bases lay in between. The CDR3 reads CASSSPSSQGRDYEQYF. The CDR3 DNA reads TGTGCCAGCAGTTCACCCTCGTCGCAGGGCAGGGACTACGAGCAGTACTTC.